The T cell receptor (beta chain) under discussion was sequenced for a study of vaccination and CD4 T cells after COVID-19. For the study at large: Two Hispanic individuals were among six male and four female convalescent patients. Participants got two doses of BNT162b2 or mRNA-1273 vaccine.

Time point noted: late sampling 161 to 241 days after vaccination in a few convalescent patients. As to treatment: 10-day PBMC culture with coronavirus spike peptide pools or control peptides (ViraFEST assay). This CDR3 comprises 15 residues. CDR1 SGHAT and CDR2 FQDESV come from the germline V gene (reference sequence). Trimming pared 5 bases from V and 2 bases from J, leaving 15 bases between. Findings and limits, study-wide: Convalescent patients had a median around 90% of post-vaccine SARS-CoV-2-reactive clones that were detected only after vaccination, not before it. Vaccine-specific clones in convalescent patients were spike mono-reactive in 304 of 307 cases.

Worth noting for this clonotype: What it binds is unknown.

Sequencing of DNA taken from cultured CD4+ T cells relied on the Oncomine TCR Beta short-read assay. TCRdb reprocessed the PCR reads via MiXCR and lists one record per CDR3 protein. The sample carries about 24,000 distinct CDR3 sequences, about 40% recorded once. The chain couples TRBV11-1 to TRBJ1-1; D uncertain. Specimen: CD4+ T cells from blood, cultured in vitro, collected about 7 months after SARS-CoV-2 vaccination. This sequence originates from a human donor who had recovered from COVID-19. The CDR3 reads CASSRGQRANTEAFF. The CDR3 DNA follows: TGTGCCAGCAGCAGAGGGCAAAGGGCTAACACTGAAGCTTTCTTT.